This is a list of T cell receptor beta chains from one sample in a study of T cell responses to AZD1222 COVID-19 vaccine. TCRdb's copy holds only in-frame clones and misses some; the assay was immunoSEQ multiplex PCR. The top ten clones hold around 3.4% of a sample with 120,000 to 150,000 clones, 88% of them seen once. The specimen was peripheral blood, collected on day 0 of MenACWY control vaccination. The receptors derive from an adult in good health. Each CDR3 is given with its conserved first and last residue. D genes are given only for firm matches. Rows may omit the clone size; those that give it use once, few, many or a size class.

j_gene: TRBJ2-2; v_gene: TRBV29-1; abundance: once; d_gene: -; CDR3nt: TGCAGCGCCGGGACACCCGTTTCCACCGGGGAGCTGTTTTTT; CDR3aa: CSAGTPVSTGELFF
j_gene: TRBJ1-2; v_gene: TRBV7-2; abundance: -; d_gene: -; CDR3nt: TGTGCCAGCAGCTTAGCGTTCAACTATGGCTACACCTTC; CDR3aa: CASSLAFNYGYTF
j_gene: TRBJ2-5; v_gene: TRBV28; abundance: -; d_gene: -; CDR3nt: TGTGCCAGCAGTTTATCGGGGCAGTGGGGAGAGACCCAGTACTTC; CDR3aa: CASSLSGQWGETQYF
j_gene: TRBJ2-5; v_gene: TRBV5-6; abundance: once; d_gene: TRBD2; CDR3nt: TGTGCCAGCAGCTTGGGGTCTAGCGGAGTCCAAGAGACCCAGTACTTC; CDR3aa: CASSLGSSGVQETQYF
j_gene: TRBJ1-2; v_gene: TRBV4-3; abundance: -; d_gene: TRBD1; CDR3nt: TGCGCCAGCAGCGACCGGACAGGGAGCAACTATGGCTACACCTTC; CDR3aa: CASSDRTGSNYGYTF
j_gene: TRBJ2-1; v_gene: TRBV6-2/TRBV6-3; abundance: -; d_gene: -; CDR3nt: TGTGCCAGCAGTTTAAGAAATGAGCAGTTCTTC; CDR3aa: CASSLRNEQFF
j_gene: TRBJ1-2; v_gene: TRBV6-1; abundance: -; d_gene: -; CDR3nt: TGTGCCAGCAGTGAACAGACCGCTAACTATGGCTACACCTTC; CDR3aa: CASSEQTANYGYTF
j_gene: TRBJ2-7; v_gene: TRBV6-5; abundance: once; d_gene: TRBD1; CDR3nt: TGTGCCAGCGGGTCGACAGGGGGAATTGGCGAGCAGTACTTC; CDR3aa: CASGSTGGIGEQYF
j_gene: TRBJ2-7; v_gene: TRBV7-9; abundance: -; d_gene: -; CDR3nt: TGTGCCAGCAGCTTAGCCGGGTCCCCGTCCTACGAGCAGTACTTC; CDR3aa: CASSLAGSPSYEQYF
j_gene: TRBJ2-7; v_gene: TRBV2; abundance: -; d_gene: -; CDR3nt: TGTGCCAGCAGTGGGGGGGTGACAGTAGGCTACGAGCAGTACTTC; CDR3aa: CASSGGVTVGYEQYF
j_gene: TRBJ2-7; v_gene: TRBV5-1; abundance: -; d_gene: -; CDR3nt: TGCGCCAGCAGCTGGTTACAGGGCCTCTCCTACGAGCAGTACTTC; CDR3aa: CASSWLQGLSYEQYF
j_gene: TRBJ1-2; v_gene: TRBV7-9; abundance: -; d_gene: -; CDR3nt: TGTGCCAGCAGCTCTAGTGTGGGGCAGGGGATCAACTATGGCTACACCTTC; CDR3aa: CASSSSVGQGINYGYTF
j_gene: TRBJ1-1; v_gene: TRBV20-1; abundance: once; d_gene: -; CDR3nt: TGCAGTGCTAGTAGGGAAGCTGAAGCTTTCTTT; CDR3aa: CSASREAEAFF
j_gene: TRBJ1-6; v_gene: TRBV19; abundance: -; d_gene: -; CDR3nt: TGTGCCAGTACCCTGGGGAGCGCAGGGAATTCACCCCTCCACTTT; CDR3aa: CASTLGSAGNSPLHF
j_gene: TRBJ1-1; v_gene: TRBV7-2; abundance: -; d_gene: -; CDR3nt: TGTGCCAGCAGCCCAATGAGGGGTGGGTTGGTCACTGAAGCTTTCTTT; CDR3aa: CASSPMRGGLVTEAFF
j_gene: TRBJ2-4; v_gene: TRBV28; abundance: -; d_gene: TRBD2; CDR3nt: TGTGCCAGCAGTGAACCGGGACTAAGGCAAAACATTCAGTACTTC; CDR3aa: CASSEPGLRQNIQYF
j_gene: TRBJ1-3; v_gene: TRBV3-1/TRBV3-2; abundance: -; d_gene: -; CDR3nt: TGTGCCAGCAGCCTCGGCGCGGGGTACACCATATATTTT; CDR3aa: CASSLGAGYTIYF
j_gene: TRBJ1-1; v_gene: TRBV11-3; abundance: -; d_gene: -; CDR3nt: TGTGCCAGCAGCCCCCGGACGGGGAACACTGAAGCTTTCTTT; CDR3aa: CASSPRTGNTEAFF
j_gene: TRBJ2-7; v_gene: TRBV5-4; abundance: -; d_gene: -; CDR3nt: TGTGCCAGCAGCTTGCGGGGGAGCGAGCAGTACTTC; CDR3aa: CASSLRGSEQYF
j_gene: TRBJ2-3; v_gene: TRBV11-3; abundance: -; d_gene: -; CDR3nt: TGTGCCAGCAGCAACACAGGAGTAGATACGCAGTATTTT; CDR3aa: CASSNTGVDTQYF
j_gene: TRBJ1-1; v_gene: TRBV19; abundance: -; d_gene: -; CDR3nt: TGTGCCAGTTTGGGGGGCAGGATGGTCACTGAAGCTTTCTTT; CDR3aa: CASLGGRMVTEAFF
j_gene: TRBJ1-1; v_gene: TRBV18; abundance: -; d_gene: TRBD1; CDR3nt: TGTGCCAGCTCATCCGGACAGGACACTGAAGCTTTCTTT; CDR3aa: CASSSGQDTEAFF
j_gene: TRBJ1-1; v_gene: TRBV29-1; abundance: -; d_gene: -; CDR3nt: TGCAGCGCCCGGGGGCAGGGCACTGAAGCTTTCTTT; CDR3aa: CSARGQGTEAFF
j_gene: TRBJ1-2; v_gene: TRBV7-2; abundance: -; d_gene: -; CDR3nt: TGTGCCAGCAGCTTTAGGTGGCAGAACTATGGCTACACCTTC; CDR3aa: CASSFRWQNYGYTF
j_gene: TRBJ2-2; v_gene: TRBV28; abundance: -; d_gene: -; CDR3nt: TGTGCCAGCAGCCGAATCACCCGGGCCACCGGGGAGCTGTTTTTT; CDR3aa: CASSRITRATGELFF
j_gene: TRBJ2-1; v_gene: TRBV9; abundance: -; d_gene: TRBD1; CDR3nt: TGTGCCAGTGGGGGACAGTTAGCCGCAAATGAGCAGTTCTTC; CDR3aa: CASGGQLAANEQFF
j_gene: TRBJ1-5; v_gene: TRBV7-9; abundance: -; d_gene: TRBD1; CDR3nt: TGTGCCAGCAGCTCTATACCGGGACAGGGTTTTAGCAATCAGCCCCAGCATTTT; CDR3aa: CASSSIPGQGFSNQPQHF
j_gene: TRBJ1-4; v_gene: TRBV5-1; abundance: -; d_gene: -; CDR3nt: TGCGCCAGCTGGGTGGCAGGGTCTAATGAAAAACTGTTTTTT; CDR3aa: CASWVAGSNEKLFF
j_gene: TRBJ2-3; v_gene: TRBV11-3; abundance: -; d_gene: -; CDR3nt: TGTGCCAGCAGCTTAGACGACACAGATACGCAGTATTTT; CDR3aa: CASSLDDTDTQYF
j_gene: TRBJ1-2; v_gene: TRBV4-1; abundance: -; d_gene: -; CDR3nt: TGCGCCAGCAGCTTAGGGGACGGTGGCTACACCTTC; CDR3aa: CASSLGDGGYTF
j_gene: TRBJ1-1; v_gene: TRBV7-8; abundance: -; d_gene: -; CDR3nt: TGTGCCAGCAGCCGTCCCAACACTGAAGCTTTCTTT; CDR3aa: CASSRPNTEAFF
j_gene: TRBJ2-3; v_gene: TRBV2; abundance: -; d_gene: TRBD1; CDR3nt: TGTGCCAGCAGCGAACAGGGGGCTGATACAGATACGCAGTATTTT; CDR3aa: CASSEQGADTDTQYF
j_gene: TRBJ2-7; v_gene: TRBV27; abundance: -; d_gene: -; CDR3nt: TGTGCCAGCAGTGGAGCGCTCGGTGGGTGGGATGAGCAGTACTTC; CDR3aa: CASSGALGGWDEQYF
j_gene: TRBJ2-7; v_gene: TRBV24-1; abundance: few; d_gene: TRBD2; CDR3nt: TGTGCCACCACCGCGGGGGGGACCTCCTACGAGCAGTACTTC; CDR3aa: CATTAGGTSYEQYF
j_gene: TRBJ1-3; v_gene: TRBV5-1; abundance: -; d_gene: -; CDR3nt: TGCGCCAGCAGCCTGGACGGTGGAAACACCATATATTTT; CDR3aa: CASSLDGGNTIYF
j_gene: TRBJ1-1; v_gene: TRBV6-4; abundance: -; d_gene: -; CDR3nt: TGTGCCAGCAGACAAACAGGGAACACTGAAGCTTTCTTT; CDR3aa: CASRQTGNTEAFF
j_gene: TRBJ2-5; v_gene: TRBV5-6; abundance: once; d_gene: -; CDR3nt: TGTGCCAGCAGCTTTCGGTGGGTACAAGAGACCCAGTACTTC; CDR3aa: CASSFRWVQETQYF
j_gene: TRBJ1-1; v_gene: TRBV7-2; abundance: once; d_gene: -; CDR3nt: TGTGCCAGCAGCTTAAAGCCAGGATCGAACACTGAAGCTTTCTTT; CDR3aa: CASSLKPGSNTEAFF
j_gene: TRBJ2-2; v_gene: TRBV2; abundance: -; d_gene: -; CDR3nt: TGTGCCAGCACTCCACGAGAGACAGTGTACACCGGGGAGCTGTTTTTT; CDR3aa: CASTPRETVYTGELFF
j_gene: TRBJ1-1; v_gene: TRBV7-2; abundance: -; d_gene: TRBD1; CDR3nt: TGTGCCAGCAGCTTAGTTGCAGGGGGAGGTACTGAAGCTTTCTTT; CDR3aa: CASSLVAGGGTEAFF
j_gene: TRBJ1-5; v_gene: TRBV6-2/TRBV6-3; abundance: -; d_gene: TRBD1; CDR3nt: TGTGCCAGCAGTGGGGACAGTCCTAGCAACCAGCCCCAGCATTTT; CDR3aa: CASSGDSPSNQPQHF
j_gene: TRBJ1-4; v_gene: TRBV19; abundance: once; d_gene: TRBD1; CDR3nt: TGTGCCAGTAGTATAGCCGAAGGACAGGGGAGAGAAAAACTGTTTTTT; CDR3aa: CASSIAEGQGREKLFF
j_gene: TRBJ2-7; v_gene: TRBV28; abundance: -; d_gene: TRBD1; CDR3nt: TGTGCCAGCAGTTTAATTGGCAGGGGGCAAGACGAGCAGTACTTC; CDR3aa: CASSLIGRGQDEQYF
j_gene: TRBJ2-2; v_gene: TRBV9; abundance: -; d_gene: TRBD2; CDR3nt: TGTGCCAGCACCCCAGGACTAGCGAACACCGGGGAGCTGTTTTTT; CDR3aa: CASTPGLANTGELFF
j_gene: TRBJ1-3; v_gene: TRBV30; abundance: -; d_gene: -; CDR3nt: TGTGCCTGGAGTGCTCTGAGGGGAGTCTCTGGAAACACCATATATTTT; CDR3aa: CAWSALRGVSGNTIYF
j_gene: TRBJ2-1; v_gene: TRBV4-3; abundance: -; d_gene: TRBD1; CDR3nt: TGCGCCAGCAGCCGGAAAGCCGGGACAGGGACACACGATGAGCAGTTCTTC; CDR3aa: CASSRKAGTGTHDEQFF
j_gene: TRBJ2-3; v_gene: TRBV30; abundance: -; d_gene: -; CDR3nt: TGTGCCTGGAGTGGGTCGGTGGGCACAGATACGCAGTATTTT; CDR3aa: CAWSGSVGTDTQYF
j_gene: TRBJ2-3; v_gene: TRBV5-1; abundance: -; d_gene: -; CDR3nt: TGCGCCAGCAGCTCCCAGGCCACAGATACGCAGTATTTT; CDR3aa: CASSSQATDTQYF
j_gene: TRBJ1-1; v_gene: TRBV7-8; abundance: -; d_gene: -; CDR3nt: TGTGCCAGCAGCCTCGGGGGCTCGAGGACTGAAGCTTTCTTT; CDR3aa: CASSLGGSRTEAFF
j_gene: TRBJ1-5; v_gene: TRBV4-3; abundance: -; d_gene: -; CDR3nt: TGCGCCAGCAGCCGCGATTATAGCAATCAGCCCCAGCATTTT; CDR3aa: CASSRDYSNQPQHF
j_gene: TRBJ2-1; v_gene: TRBV24-1; abundance: -; d_gene: TRBD2; CDR3nt: TGTGCCACCAGTGATCTGCCGACTAGCGGGGGGTACAATGAGCAGTTCTTC; CDR3aa: CATSDLPTSGGYNEQFF
j_gene: TRBJ2-1; v_gene: TRBV2; abundance: -; d_gene: -; CDR3nt: TGTGCCAGCACCCGGGACTCCTTACCAGTCAATGAGCAGTTCTTC; CDR3aa: CASTRDSLPVNEQFF
j_gene: TRBJ2-7; v_gene: TRBV19; abundance: once; d_gene: -; CDR3nt: TGTGCCAGTAGTTGGAGCCACGAGCAGTACTTC; CDR3aa: CASSWSHEQYF
j_gene: TRBJ1-2; v_gene: TRBV5-1; abundance: -; d_gene: TRBD1; CDR3nt: TGCGCCAGCAGCTTGGGGACAGGCCTTAACTATGGCTACACCTTC; CDR3aa: CASSLGTGLNYGYTF
j_gene: TRBJ2-7; v_gene: TRBV5-4; abundance: -; d_gene: TRBD2; CDR3nt: TGTGCCAGCAGCCCAAGACTAGCGGGAGCCTACGAGCAGTACTTC; CDR3aa: CASSPRLAGAYEQYF
j_gene: TRBJ2-7; v_gene: TRBV7-9; abundance: -; d_gene: -; CDR3nt: TGTGCCAGCGCGGGGACAGTCAACGAGCAGTACTTC; CDR3aa: CASAGTVNEQYF
j_gene: TRBJ1-4; v_gene: TRBV4-3; abundance: -; d_gene: -; CDR3nt: TGCGCCAGCAGCCAAGATCCCGGACACCGACTGTTTTTT; CDR3aa: CASSQDPGHRLFF